This T cell receptor beta chain was sequenced in a study of OX40 agonist ivuxolimab in advanced cancers. Across the study: Aged about 23 to 90 with a mean of around 60 years, they were approximately 80% male.

Excluded were patients having autoimmune disease history or systemic immunosuppression. Germline lookup yields CDR1 LGHNA and CDR2 YSLEER. This CDR3 has 12 amino acids. Between the trimmed V and J ends, which lost 3 bases and 9 bases, there was a span of 10 bases. Libraries were prepared by immunoSEQ multiplex PCR; TCRdb keeps only in-frame clonotypes and omits some of them. The data contain tens of thousands of clones, 80% to 90% of them singletons. The sequence came from an adult with an advanced solid tumor such as melanoma, head and neck, liver or kidney cancer. The chain joins TRBV4-3 to TRBJ2-3, with D possibly being TRBD1 (6 bases). The sequencing used CD4+ or CD8+ T cells sorted from blood, collected in a trial of the OX40 agonist ivuxolimab. CDR3 sequence: CASSHDRGTQYF. The CDR3 bases are TGCGCCAGCAGCCACGATAGGGGGACGCAGTATTTT.